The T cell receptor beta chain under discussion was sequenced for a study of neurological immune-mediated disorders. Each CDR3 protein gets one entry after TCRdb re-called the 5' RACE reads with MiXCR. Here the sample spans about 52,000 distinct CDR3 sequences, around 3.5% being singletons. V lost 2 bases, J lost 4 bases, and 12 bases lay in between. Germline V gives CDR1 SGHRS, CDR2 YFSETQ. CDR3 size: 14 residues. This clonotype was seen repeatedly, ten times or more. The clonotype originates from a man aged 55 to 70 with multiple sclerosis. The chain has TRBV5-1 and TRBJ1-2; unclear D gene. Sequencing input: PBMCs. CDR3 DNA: TGCGCCAGCAGCTTAGCGGACGGGTCCTATGGCTACACCTTC. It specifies CASSLADGSYGYTF.